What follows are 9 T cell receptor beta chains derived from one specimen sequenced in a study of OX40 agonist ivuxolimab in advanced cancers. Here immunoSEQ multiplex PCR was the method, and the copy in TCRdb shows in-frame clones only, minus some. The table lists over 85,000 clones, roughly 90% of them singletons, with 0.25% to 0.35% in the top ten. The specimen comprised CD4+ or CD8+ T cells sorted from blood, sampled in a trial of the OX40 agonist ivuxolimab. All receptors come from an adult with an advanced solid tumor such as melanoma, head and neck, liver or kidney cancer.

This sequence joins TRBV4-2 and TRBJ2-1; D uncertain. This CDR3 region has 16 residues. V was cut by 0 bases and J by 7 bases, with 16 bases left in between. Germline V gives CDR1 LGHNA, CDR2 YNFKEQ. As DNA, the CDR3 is TGTGCCAGCAGCCAAGACGGGCAGGTTTTTTTGAATGAGCAGTTCTTC. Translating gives CASSQDGQVFLNEQFF.

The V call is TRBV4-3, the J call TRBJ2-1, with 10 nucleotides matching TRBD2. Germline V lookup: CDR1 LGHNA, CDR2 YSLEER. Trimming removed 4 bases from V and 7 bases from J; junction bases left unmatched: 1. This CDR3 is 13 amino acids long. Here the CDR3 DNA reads TGCGCCAGCAGCCCTAGCGGGGGTAATGAGCAGTTCTTC. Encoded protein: CASSPSGGNEQFF.

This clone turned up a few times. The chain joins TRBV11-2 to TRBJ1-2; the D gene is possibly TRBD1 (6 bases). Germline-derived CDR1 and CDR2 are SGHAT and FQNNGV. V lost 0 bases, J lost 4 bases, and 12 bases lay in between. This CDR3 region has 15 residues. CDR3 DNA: TGTGCCAGCAGCTTAGATCCGGGGGCGCCCTATGGCTACACCTTC. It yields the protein CASSLDPGAPYGYTF.

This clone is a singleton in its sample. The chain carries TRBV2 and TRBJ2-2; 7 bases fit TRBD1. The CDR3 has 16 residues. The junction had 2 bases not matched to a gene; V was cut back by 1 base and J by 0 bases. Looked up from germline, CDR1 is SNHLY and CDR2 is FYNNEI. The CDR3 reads CASSEVTGANTGELFF. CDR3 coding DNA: TGTGCCAGCAGTGAAGTAACAGGGGCGAACACCGGGGAGCTGTTTTTT.

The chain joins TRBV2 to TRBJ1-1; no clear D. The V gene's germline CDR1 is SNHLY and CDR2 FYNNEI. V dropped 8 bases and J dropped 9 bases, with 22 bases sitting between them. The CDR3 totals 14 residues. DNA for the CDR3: TGTGCCAGCGGGGTCCTCAGATCGGATAGCCAAGCTTTCTTT. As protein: CASGVLRSDSQAFF.

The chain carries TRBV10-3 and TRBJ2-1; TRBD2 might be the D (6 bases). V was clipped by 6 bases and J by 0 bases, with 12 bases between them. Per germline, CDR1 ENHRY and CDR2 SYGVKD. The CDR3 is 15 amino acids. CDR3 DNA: TGTGCCATCAGAGACGGGAGAGGCTCCTACAATGAGCAGTTCTTC. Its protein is CAIRDGRGSYNEQFF.

CDR3 amino acids: CASSISGRASKNIQYF. CDR3 sequence (DNA): TGTGCCAGCAGTATAAGCGGGAGGGCCTCCAAAAACATTCAGTACTTC. This sequence joins TRBV6-6 and TRBJ2-4; TRBD2 matches 10 bases. J gave up 2 bases and V 5 bases, and 6 bases lay outside the gene matches. Germline values: CDR1 MNHNY, CDR2 SVGAGI (reference sequence). The CDR3 contains 16 residues.

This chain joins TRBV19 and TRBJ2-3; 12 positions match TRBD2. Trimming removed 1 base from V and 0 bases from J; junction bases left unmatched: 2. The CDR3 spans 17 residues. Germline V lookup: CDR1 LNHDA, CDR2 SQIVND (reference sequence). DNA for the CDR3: TGTGCCAGTAGTATAGTCGGACTAGCGGGGAGCACAGATACGCAGTATTTT. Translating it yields CASSIVGLAGSTDTQYF.

CDR3 bases: TGCAGTGCTAGGAGGGACAATGAGCAGTTCTTC. It encodes CSARRDNEQFF. The chain couples TRBV20-1 to TRBJ2-1, with D perhaps TRBD2 (5 bases). V gave up 3 bases and J gave up 5 bases, with 5 bases separating them. Germline values: CDR1 DFQATT, CDR2 SNEGSKA (reference sequence). The CDR3 runs to 11 residues.